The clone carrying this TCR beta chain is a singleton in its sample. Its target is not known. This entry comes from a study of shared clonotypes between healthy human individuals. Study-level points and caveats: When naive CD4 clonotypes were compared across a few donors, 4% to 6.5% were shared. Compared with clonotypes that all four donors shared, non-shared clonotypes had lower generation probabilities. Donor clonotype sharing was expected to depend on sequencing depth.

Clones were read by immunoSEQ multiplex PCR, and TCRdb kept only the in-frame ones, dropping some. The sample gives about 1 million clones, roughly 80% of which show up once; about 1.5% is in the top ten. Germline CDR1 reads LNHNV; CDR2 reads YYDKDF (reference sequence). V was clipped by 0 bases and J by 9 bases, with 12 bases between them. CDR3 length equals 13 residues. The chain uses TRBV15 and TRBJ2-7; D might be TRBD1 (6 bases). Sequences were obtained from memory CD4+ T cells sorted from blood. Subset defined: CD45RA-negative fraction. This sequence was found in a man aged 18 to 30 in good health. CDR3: CATSRDQGIGQYF. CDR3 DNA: TGTGCCACCAGCAGAGATCAGGGGATCGGGCAGTACTTC.